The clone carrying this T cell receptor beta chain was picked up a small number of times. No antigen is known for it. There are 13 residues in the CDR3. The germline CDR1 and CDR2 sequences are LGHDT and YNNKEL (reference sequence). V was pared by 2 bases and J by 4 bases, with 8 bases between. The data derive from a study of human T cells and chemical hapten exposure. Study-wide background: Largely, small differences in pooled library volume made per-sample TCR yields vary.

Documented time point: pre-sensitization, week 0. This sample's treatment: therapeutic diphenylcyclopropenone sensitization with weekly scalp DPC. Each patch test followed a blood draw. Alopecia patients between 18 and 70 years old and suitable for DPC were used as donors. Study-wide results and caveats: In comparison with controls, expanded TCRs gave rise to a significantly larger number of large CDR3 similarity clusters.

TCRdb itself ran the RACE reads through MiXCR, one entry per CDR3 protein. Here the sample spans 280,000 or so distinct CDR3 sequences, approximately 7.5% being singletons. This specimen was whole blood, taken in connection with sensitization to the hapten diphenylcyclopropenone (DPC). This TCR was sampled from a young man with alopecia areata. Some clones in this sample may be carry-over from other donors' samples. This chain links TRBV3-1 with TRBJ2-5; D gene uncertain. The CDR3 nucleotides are TGTGCCAGCAGCCAAAATCTGAGAGAGACCCAGTACTTC. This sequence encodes CASSQNLRETQYF.